The TCR beta chain described here comes from a study of shared clonotypes between healthy human individuals. Sequencing used immunoSEQ multiplex PCR; TCRdb keeps in-frame clones, though not all of them. Of fewer than 550,000 clones listed, about three quarters are singletons. Findings of the study overall: The study drew on few donors, limiting represented genetic and exposure-history diversity.

With regard to this clone: The antigen is not known.

The donors were adults (healthy and HIV-negative) with no recent acute infections or vaccinations. Within Nashville, Tennessee resided all donors, each a Caucasian adult. CDR3 length: 17 amino acids. Germline V CDR1 and CDR2: MDHEN, SYDVKM. Trimming removed 6 bases from V and 5 bases from J, with 25 bases in between. The sequencing input was PBMCs. The chain is built from TRBV28 and TRBJ2-5; TRBD1 is a possible D gene (5 bases). The TCR sequence derives from a woman aged 40 to 49 in good health. Some clones in this sample may be carry-over from other donors' samples. The DNA of the CDR3 is TGTGCCAGCAGGGCCTCCCTTGGGGCAGAGCTGGCGGAGACCCAGTACTTC. Its translation: CASRASLGAELAETQYF.